This T cell receptor beta chain was observed in a study of blood T cell repertoires in COVID-19. Study information: COVID-19 samples, acute and convalescent, were from the United States, Italy and Spain. PBMCs, B-cell-depleted T cells, or T cells provided the cDNA or gDNA that made up the material.

V was shortened by 4 bases and J by 0 bases, with 8 bases between the two germline ends. Germline values: CDR1 SGHRS, CDR2 YFSETQ. The CDR3 runs 15 residues. Per the original data handling: Reference gene primer amplification gave nucleated cell count estimates. Some clones are missing from TCRdb's copy, which holds only in-frame ones; the method was immunoSEQ multiplex PCR. V, J and clone size reflect that table, while D and trimming were determined from the DNA. The table has a few hundred thousand clones, around 89% seen once. The origin of this receptor is a man younger than 45 with acute or convalescent COVID-19. The gene calls are TRBV5-1 and TRBJ2-6, with D perhaps TRBD2 (6 bases). Sequences were obtained from peripheral blood. CDR3 region: CASSLASSGANVLTF. The CDR3 DNA sequence: TGCGCCAGCAGCCTAGCGAGCTCTGGGGCCAACGTCCTGACTTTC.